This is a list of T cell receptor beta chains from one sample in a study of Ad26.COV2.S vaccination and SARS-CoV-2 variants. Profiled with immunoSEQ multiplex PCR; TCRdb holds only in-frame clones, not every one. There are hundreds of thousands of clones in the sample; roughly 90% occur only once, and about 1.7% lies in the top ten. Specimen: peripheral blood, collected in a trial of Ad26.COV2.S vaccine versus placebo. The receptors were gathered from a person aged 18-65 years who received the Ad26.COV2.S COVID-19 vaccine or a placebo. The CDR3 runs from the conserved cysteine through the conserved F or W. The order of the fields is V gene, clone size, D gene, J gene, CDR3 length, CDR3 DNA, CDR3 protein. A D gene is named only where the DNA matches it firmly. Size is omitted from some rows. Given values are once, few, many or a class for expanded clones.

>TRBV4-1|NA|TRBD1|TRBJ1-1|17
TGCGCCAGCAGCCAAGGGAACCCCGGACAGGTTGGCGCTGAAGCTTTCTTT
CASSQGNPGQVGAEAFF
>TRBV4-3|NA|TRBD1|TRBJ1-3|16
TGCGCCAGCAGCCAGGGGACAGCTTTCTCTGGAAACACCATATATTTT
CASSQGTAFSGNTIYF
>TRBV5-4|NA|NA|TRBJ1-2|14
TGTGCCAGCACCCAGACAGCAGATTCCTATGGCTACACCTTC
CASTQTADSYGYTF
>TRBV2|NA|NA|TRBJ1-2|14
TGTGCCAGCAGGTGGGGGCAGGGGATGGGAGGCTACACCTTC
CASRWGQGMGGYTF
>TRBV28|NA|NA|TRBJ2-7|12
TGTGCCAGCAGTGGCGCGATCTACGAGCAGTACTTC
CASSGAIYEQYF
>TRBV25-1|NA|NA|TRBJ1-2|16
TGTGCCAGCAGTGAATCCCCCCCATCAGGGGTGGAGGGCTACACCTTC
CASSESPPSGVEGYTF
>TRBV5-1|NA|NA|TRBJ1-4|15
TGCGCCAGCAGCTTGACAGGGTCGGCTAATGAAAAACTGTTTTTT
CASSLTGSANEKLFF
>TRBV12-3/TRBV12-4|NA|NA|TRBJ2-1|13
TGTGCCAGCAGGAGAGGTGGATACAATGAGCAGTTCTTC
CASRRGGYNEQFF
>TRBV5-1|once|NA|TRBJ2-3|14
TGCGCCAGCAGCTTGGCCCTGGGCACAGATACGCAGTATTTT
CASSLALGTDTQYF
>TRBV19|many|NA|TRBJ1-2|13
TGTGCCAGTAGTTTTGGGACGGGCTATGGCTACACCTTC
CASSFGTGYGYTF
>TRBV2|NA|NA|TRBJ2-1|14
TGTGCCAGCGTGATAGGCTATTCCTACAATGAGCAGTTCTTC
CASVIGYSYNEQFF
>TRBV2|NA|NA|TRBJ1-1|15
TGTGCCAGCAGTGAAGCGGGCAGGACGAACACTGAAGCTTTCTTT
CASSEAGRTNTEAFF
>TRBV5-5|NA|NA|TRBJ2-2|12
TGTGCCAGCAGCTTGTGGGGGGCGGAGCTGTTTTTT
CASSLWGAELFF
>TRBV7-6|NA|NA|TRBJ2-5|16
TGTGCCAGCAGCTTAGATACGGGACGGAGCCAAGAGACCCAGTACTTC
CASSLDTGRSQETQYF
>TRBV2|NA|NA|TRBJ1-1|11
TGTGCCAGCGGACGGAGGATTGAAGCTTTCTTT
CASGRRIEAFF
>TRBV10-2|once|TRBD1|TRBJ1-4|15
TGCGCCAGCAGTATAATACAGGGGACTAATGAAAAACTGTTTTTT
CASSIIQGTNEKLFF
>TRBV6-5|NA|NA|TRBJ1-2|15
TGTGCCAGCAGTTACGTGGGGACTCATATCTATGGCTACACCTTC
CASSYVGTHIYGYTF
>TRBV3-1/TRBV3-2|NA|TRBD1|TRBJ1-1|18
TGTGCCAGCAGCCAAGAGAGGGACAGGGTTGAAGGGAACACTGAAGCTTTCTTT
CASSQERDRVEGNTEAFF
>TRBV5-1|few|NA|TRBJ2-7|13
TGCGCCAGCAGCGCCGGGGCCTCCTACGAGCAGTACTTC
CASSAGASYEQYF
>TRBV13|NA|TRBD1|TRBJ2-5|16
TGTGCCAGCAGCATACGGACAGGTCTAGCAGGGGAGACCCAGTACTTC
CASSIRTGLAGETQYF
>TRBV7-9|NA|TRBD2|TRBJ2-5|14
TGTGCCAGCAGCTTAATCGGGGGGGAAGAGACCCAGTACTTC
CASSLIGGEETQYF
>TRBV21-1|once|NA|TRBJ2-1|17
TGTGCCAGCAGCAAAAAGGGAATCCTAGCGGCCAACAATGAGCAGTTCTTC
CASSKKGILAANNEQFF
>TRBV2|few|NA|TRBJ2-3|11
TGTGCCAGCTCCCAGGGGGATACGCAGTATTTT
CASSQGDTQYF
>TRBV5-1|NA|TRBD1|TRBJ2-5|15
TGCGCCAGCAGCTCGCGGACAGGGCAACAAGAGACCCAGTACTTC
CASSSRTGQQETQYF
>TRBV29-1|once|NA|TRBJ1-1|11
TGCAGCCTGGGCGGGAACACTGAAGCTTTCTTT
CSLGGNTEAFF
>TRBV30|NA|TRBD2|TRBJ2-7|13
TGTGCCTGGAGTTTAGCGGGGGCCTACGAGCAGTACTTC
CAWSLAGAYEQYF
>TRBV5-1|NA|TRBD2|TRBJ2-1|18
TGCGCCAGCAGCTTGACCCGACCCGGGGGGTACTCCTACAATGAGCAGTTCTTC
CASSLTRPGGYSYNEQFF
>TRBV7-2|NA|NA|TRBJ1-5|14
TGTGCCAGCAGCCTAGCCCATAGCAATCAGCCCCAGCATTTT
CASSLAHSNQPQHF
>TRBV2|NA|NA|TRBJ2-7|13
TGTGCCAGCAAGCTTGGACAGAACTACGAGCAGTACTTC
CASKLGQNYEQYF
>TRBV6-6|NA|NA|TRBJ2-1|12
TGTGCCAGCAGCCTGGACAGAAATGAGCAGTTCTTC
CASSLDRNEQFF
>TRBV27|NA|NA|TRBJ2-7|15
TGTGCCAGCAGTTTATCAGGGTCGGACTGGCACGAGCAGTACTTC
CASSLSGSDWHEQYF
>TRBV28|few|TRBD1|TRBJ1-6|15
TGTGCCAGCACCACTACAGGGGTGTATAATTCACCCCTCCACTTT
CASTTTGVYNSPLHF
>TRBV11-2|once|NA|TRBJ2-5|19
TGTGCCAGCAGCTTTTTCCCATCAAGGACGGGGGAGAACCAAGAGACCCAGTACTTC
CASSFFPSRTGENQETQYF
>TRBV21-1|NA|NA|TRBJ1-1|15
TGTGCCAGCAGCCTTTACAGGGTGGGAGACACTGAAGCTTTCTTT
CASSLYRVGDTEAFF
>TRBV9|NA|TRBD2|TRBJ2-1|15
TGTGCCAGCAGCGTAACTAGCGGGGTTTACAATGAGCAGTTCTTC
CASSVTSGVYNEQFF
>TRBV5-6|NA|TRBD1|TRBJ1-3|13
TGTGCCAGCAGCTTAAGACAGGGACACACCATATATTTT
CASSLRQGHTIYF
>TRBV18|NA|NA|TRBJ1-5|14
TGTGCCAGCTCACCAGGGGAAAGGAATCAGCCCCAGCATTTT
CASSPGERNQPQHF
>TRBV5-5|NA|TRBD1|TRBJ1-5|15
TGTGCCAGCACCAGCGGACAGGGTCGTATTCAGCCCCAGCATTTT
CASTSGQGRIQPQHF
>TRBV30|NA|NA|TRBJ1-1|13
TGTGCCTGGAGTGGCAGCATGAACACTGAAGCTTTCTTT
CAWSGSMNTEAFF
>TRBV6-1|NA|TRBD2|TRBJ2-2|17
TGTGCCAGCAGTGCCAGCGGGGGGGCCAGTGGGACCGGGGAGCTGTTTTTT
CASSASGGASGTGELFF
>TRBV7-9|few|NA|TRBJ1-4|16
TGTGCCAGCAGCCCCCGGGAGGGGGCAACTAATGAAAAACTGTTTTTT
CASSPREGATNEKLFF
>TRBV27|NA|NA|TRBJ1-5|14
TGTGCCAGCAGTGTTACAGGTTTCAATCAGCCCCAGCATTTT
CASSVTGFNQPQHF
>TRBV2|few|TRBD1|TRBJ1-3|15
TGTGCCAGCAACCGACAGGGGACTTTTAGAGACACCATATATTTT
CASNRQGTFRDTIYF
>TRBV5-1|once|NA|TRBJ1-1|14
TGCGCCAGCAGCTTGGCCGCCGCACGGAGTGAAGCTTTCTTT
CASSLAAARSEAFF
>TRBV5-6|NA|NA|TRBJ1-5|16
TGTGCCAGCAGCTTTTTCGTAGGGAATAGCAATCAGCCCCAGCATTTT
CASSFFVGNSNQPQHF